The following is a T cell receptor beta chain sequence with its context. Data came from immunoSEQ multiplex PCR; TCRdb stores just in-frame clones and leaves some out. This table holds a few million clones, approximately 92% found once. Terminally differentiated effector memory CD45RA+ cells were excluded from the naive CD8 cells, which were CD45RO-negative and positively selected for CCR7. The source of the sample is a study of shared clonotypes between healthy human individuals. There are 17 residues in the CDR3. Trimming stripped 0 bases from V and 3 bases from J, with 17 bases between. CDR1 is MNHEY and CDR2 is SMNVEV in the germline V gene (reference sequence).

Sequencing was carried out using naive CD8+ T cells from PBMCs. The chain links TRBV27 to TRBJ2-5; tentatively, D is TRBD1 (6 bases). The receptor's source is a man younger than 30 in good health. Some clones in this sample may be carry-over from other donors' samples. CDR3 coding DNA: TGTGCCAGCAGTTTATCAGCAGGGGCAGGTACGAAAGAGACCCAGTACTTC. Protein sequence: CASSLSAGAGTKETQYF.